The clone carrying this T cell receptor beta chain was recorded a few times. Looked up from germline, CDR1 is LGHNA and CDR2 is YNFKEQ. The V end was cut by 4 bases, the J end by 3 bases, with 9 bases between. The CDR3 has 13 residues. Amplification of ligated cDNA took four PCR rounds with SP2 and nested alpha and beta constant primers. TCRdb reprocessed the UMI-ligation and nested PCR reads with MiXCR, giving one entry per CDR3 protein. The top ten clones hold less than 4% of a sample with tens of thousands of distinct CDR3 sequences, 9.5% to 12% of them seen once. The data are from a study of naive and memory T cell subsets. Treatment meaning: skin biopsy from PPD injection site in Mantoux-positive individual. TCR cDNA received a 3' ligated oligonucleotide that carried a UMI.

Sequencing used skin, obtained from a tuberculin skin test site. This chain links TRBV4-2 with TRBJ1-1; no clear D gene. The receptor comes from an adult in good health. This chain's CDR3 is CASSLNEDTEAFF. The CDR3 DNA sequence: TGTGCCAGCAGCCTCAACGAGGACACTGAAGCTTTCTTT.